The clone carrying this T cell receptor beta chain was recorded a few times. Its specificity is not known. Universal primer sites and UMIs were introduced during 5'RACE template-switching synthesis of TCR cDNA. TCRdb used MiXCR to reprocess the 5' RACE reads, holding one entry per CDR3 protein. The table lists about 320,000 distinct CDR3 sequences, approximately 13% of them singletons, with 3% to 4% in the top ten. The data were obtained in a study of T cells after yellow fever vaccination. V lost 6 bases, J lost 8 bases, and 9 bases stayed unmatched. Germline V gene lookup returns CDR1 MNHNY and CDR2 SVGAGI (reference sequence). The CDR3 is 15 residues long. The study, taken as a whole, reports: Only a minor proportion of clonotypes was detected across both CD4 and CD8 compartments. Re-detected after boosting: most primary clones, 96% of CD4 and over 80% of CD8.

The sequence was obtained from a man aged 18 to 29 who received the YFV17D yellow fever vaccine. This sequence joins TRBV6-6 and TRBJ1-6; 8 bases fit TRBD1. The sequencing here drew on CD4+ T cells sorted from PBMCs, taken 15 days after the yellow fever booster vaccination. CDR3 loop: CASSQGQAGDSPLHF. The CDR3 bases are TGTGCCAGCAGCCAGGGACAGGCGGGAGATTCACCCCTCCACTTT.